These 27 T cell receptor beta chains were sequenced from one sample in a study of blood T cell repertoires in COVID-19. Sequenced by immunoSEQ multiplex PCR; TCRdb stores in-frame clones only, minus some. The sample includes about 61,000 clones, 88% seen only once; the top ten take around 21%. Sequencing was performed on peripheral blood. The receptor source for this set is a woman between 50 and 59 years old with active or convalescent COVID-19.

The chain has TRBV21-1 and TRBJ2-1; TRBD2 is the table's D call, not checked against the DNA. TRBV21-1 is a pseudogene segment. CDR3 length: 10 amino acids. CDR3 amino acids: CASSGVPMFF. The CDR3 DNA reads TGTGCCAGCAGCGGAGTCCCGATGTTCTTC.

This chain uses TRBV5-1 with TRBJ2-5, with a possible D match to TRBD1 (7 bases). CDR1 is SGHRS and CDR2 is YFSETQ in the germline V gene. The CDR3 loop spans 15 amino acids. The ends were cut back, 4 bases at V and 3 bases at J, with 16 bases in the middle. The CDR3 DNA is TGCGCCAGCAGCCGAGGAGGGGGCGTTGAAGAGACCCAGTACTTC. Translated, it gives CASSRGGGVEETQYF. The complete variable domain, with remaining parts taken from reference TRBV5-1 and TRBJ2-5, reads KAGVTQTPRYLIKTRGQQVTLSCSPISGHRSVSWYQQTPGQGLQFLFEYFSETQRNKGNFPGRFSGRQFSNSRSEMNVSTLELGDSALYLCASSRGGGVEETQYFGPGTRLLVL.

This clone occurred once. The CDR3 DNA sequence: TGTGCCAGCAGCTACACAGGGGCTCCACAAGAGACCCAGTACTTC. Residues: CASSYTGAPQETQYF. The chain uses TRBV14 and TRBJ2-5; 7 positions match TRBD1. Germline CDR1 and CDR2: SGHDN and FVKESK. The CDR3 loop spans 15 amino acids. Trimming took 5 bases from V and 2 from J; bases not matched to a gene: 8.

V is TRBV1 and J is TRBJ1-2. TRBV1 is listed as a pseudogene. The CDR3 is 16 amino acids. The CDR3 sequence is CTSRKIRLCETYGYTF. CDR3 bases: TGCACCAGCAGAAAAATCCGTTTGTGCGAAACCTATGGCTACACCTTC.

This chain links TRBV29-1 with TRBJ1-1, with D uncertain. This CDR3 spans 13 amino acids. V lost 3 bases and J lost 4, with 12 bases in between. The germline V gene has CDR1 SQVTM and CDR2 ANQGSEA. The CDR3 nucleotides read TGCAGCGTTGACGAGGGTTCGGGCACTGAAGCTTTCTTT. It specifies CSVDEGSGTEAFF. Full variable domain (outside the CDR3, taken from reference TRBV29-1 and TRBJ1-1): SAVISQKPSRDICQRGTSLTIQCQVDSQVTMMFWYRQQPGQSLTLIATANQGSEATYESGFVIDKFPISRPNLTFSTLTVSNMSPEDSSIYLCSVDEGSGTEAFFGQGTRLTVV.

This chain links TRBV6-5 with TRBJ1-2; D not certain. Germline CDR1 and CDR2: MNHEY and SVGAGI. This CDR3 contains 15 residues. V was trimmed by 4 bases and J by 1 base, leaving 13 bases between them. CDR3 coding DNA: TGTGCCAGCAGTTCTCCCCTGGACTATAACTATGGCTACACCTTC. It encodes CASSSPLDYNYGYTF.

This clone appeared a single time. The rearrangement joins TRBV19 to TRBJ2-1, with 12 bases that match TRBD2. The CDR3 has 14 amino acids. CDR1 and CDR2 from the germline V gene are LNHDA and SQIVND (reference sequence). The V gene end was trimmed by 3 bases and the J gene end by 7 bases; junction bases not matched to a gene: 1. CDR3 amino acids: CASSMGTSGNEQFF. Here the CDR3 DNA reads TGTGCCAGTAGTATGGGGACTAGCGGGAATGAGCAGTTCTTC. Together with reference TRBV19 and TRBJ2-1, the CDR3 gives the full variable domain: DGGITQSPKYLFRKEGQNVTLSCEQNLNHDAMYWYRQDPGQGLRLIYYSQIVNDFQKGDIAEGYSVSREKKESFPLTVTSAQKNPTAFYLCASSMGTSGNEQFFGPGTRLTVL.

The chain has TRBV20-1 and TRBJ1-2; D remains unclear. The CDR3 runs to 14 residues. Between the trimmed V and J ends, which lost 4 bases and 2 bases, there was a span of 14 bases. Germline V gene lookup returns CDR1 DFQATT and CDR2 SNEGSKA (reference sequence). Here the CDR3 DNA reads TGCAGTGCTACTGAGACGGTGACAAACTATGGCTACACCTTC. This sequence encodes CSATETVTNYGYTF.

The V call is TRBV19, the J call TRBJ2-7; perhaps TRBD1 as D (5 bases). Trimming pared 3 bases from V and 2 bases from J, leaving 14 bases between. The V gene's germline CDR1 is LNHDA and CDR2 SQIVND (reference sequence). The CDR3 consists of 15 residues. CDR3 sequence (DNA): TGTGCCAGTAGTATCTTCCGTGGACAAGCCTACGAGCAGTACTTC. Its translation: CASSIFRGQAYEQYF.

This chain uses TRBV6-5 with TRBJ1-6; D unclear. CDR1 MNHEY and CDR2 SVGAGI come from the germline V gene. Trimming removed 0 bases at V and 13 bases at J, with 7 bases between. The CDR3 runs to 12 residues. The CDR3 sequence: CASSYSSGPLHF. CDR3 bases: TGTGCCAGCAGTTACTCTTCCGGGCCCCTCCACTTT.

This clone was counted a few times. This chain uses TRBV19 with TRBJ1-5; no reliable D call. The germline V gene has CDR1 LNHDA and CDR2 SQIVND (reference sequence). Deletions cut 6 bases from V and 4 bases from J, with 7 bases between. The CDR3 loop spans 12 amino acids. The CDR3 DNA follows: TGTGCCAGTAGCCTTCTTAATCAGCCCCAGCATTTT. Protein sequence: CASSLLNQPQHF.

The chain links TRBV30 to TRBJ1-1, with D possibly matching TRBD1 (5 bases). Germline values: CDR1 GTSNPN, CDR2 SVGIG (reference sequence). Trimming cost V 7 bases and J 1 base, with 7 bases left between them. The CDR3 runs to 11 residues. The CDR3 loop reads CALTGNTEAFF. The CDR3, as DNA: TGTGCCTTAACAGGGAACACTGAAGCTTTCTTT.

The V call is TRBV4-1, the J call TRBJ2-3, with TRBD2 matching over 13 bases. The CDR3 has 20 amino acids. Germline assignment: CDR1 MGHRA and CDR2 YSYEKL. With V trimmed by 0 bases and J by 2 bases, 11 bases remained unmatched. The CDR3 DNA reads as TGCGCCAGCAGCCAAGAAGGACTAGCGGGAGCCCAAGGAGACACAGATACGCAGTATTTT. Protein: CASSQEGLAGAQGDTDTQYF.

CDR3 DNA: TGCGCCAGCAGCTTGGCGGGACAGCATGGCGGGGAGCTGTTTTTT. Translated: CASSLAGQHGGELFF. V and J are TRBV5-1 and TRBJ2-2; 7 bases match TRBD1. This CDR3 spans 15 amino acids. Germline V CDR1 and CDR2: SGHRS, YFSETQ. The V and J ends lost 0 bases and 7 bases, in that order; junction bases with no gene match: 6. Full variable domain (missing parts from reference TRBV5-1 and TRBJ2-2): KAGVTQTPRYLIKTRGQQVTLSCSPISGHRSVSWYQQTPGQGLQFLFEYFSETQRNKGNFPGRFSGRQFSNSRSEMNVSTLELGDSALYLCASSLAGQHGGELFFGEGSRLTVL.

In its sample, this clone was seen once. CDR3 sequence reads: CASSPRLDEQFF. CDR3 nucleotide sequence: TGTGCCAGCAGCCCAAGACTAGACGAGCAGTTCTTC. This rearrangement joins TRBV9 to TRBJ2-1, with D tentatively TRBD2 (6 bases). The CDR3 covers 12 residues. Trimming removed 4 bases from V and 10 bases from J, with 12 bases in between. In germline, CDR1 is SGDLS, CDR2 YYNGEE.

V is TRBV7-9 and J is TRBJ2-3; D gene ambiguous. The CDR3 spans 14 residues. V shed 1 base and J shed 0 bases, with 5 bases lying between them. Per the germline V gene, CDR1 is SEHNR and CDR2 is FQNEAQ (reference sequence). CDR3 amino acids: CASSLDQSTDTQYF. CDR3 in DNA: TGTGCCAGCAGCTTAGATCAGAGCACAGATACGCAGTATTTT.

This clone was recorded once. The chain couples TRBV25-1 to TRBJ2-1; 8 bases fit TRBD2. The CDR3 spans 16 residues. J gave up 5 bases and V 0 bases, and 6 bases lay outside the gene matches. Germline V gene lookup returns CDR1 MGHDK and CDR2 SYGVNS. CDR3 sequence reads: CASSEYTSGPDNEQFF. The CDR3 DNA reads as TGTGCCAGCAGTGAATATACTAGCGGACCCGACAATGAGCAGTTCTTC.

The rearrangement joins TRBV5-1 to TRBJ2-4; a possible D gene is TRBD2 (5 bases). Germline assignment: CDR1 SGHRS and CDR2 YFSETQ. Trimming took 1 base from V and 5 from J, leaving 19 bases between them. This CDR3 is 17 amino acids long. CDR3 amino acids: CASSLTGHARVENIQYF. CDR3 coding DNA: TGCGCCAGCAGCTTGACGGGTCACGCGAGGGTTGAAAACATTCAGTACTTC.

A remark on this clone: A junction boundary mismatches the germline segment, possibly from a read error. The chain joins TRBV7-7 to TRBJ2-1; TRBD2 aligns across 10 bases. Germline V lookup: CDR1 SSHAT, CDR2 FNYEAQ (reference sequence). CDR3 length equals 15 residues. CDR3 protein: CASSSGLATTDEQFF. DNA of the CDR3: TGTGCTAGCAGCTCGGGACTAGCGACGACGGATGAGCAGTTCTTC.

The count of this clone is one. The chain combines TRBV21-1 with TRBJ2-3; the DNA was not compared with TRBD1, the D call given in the table. TRBV21-1 constitutes a pseudogene. CDR3 length: 15 amino acids. CDR3 nucleotides: TGTGCCAGCAGGCTCGGGCCCAGGGAAGCAGATACGCAGTATTTT. Its protein product is CASRLGPREADTQYF.

This chain links TRBV5-5 with TRBJ1-6; 8 bases match TRBD1. This CDR3 is 17 amino acids long. CDR1 and CDR2 (germline): SGHKS, YYEKEE (reference sequence). V lost 3 bases, J lost 10 bases, and 15 bases stayed unmatched. CDR3 amino acids: CASSSNTGTGQGSPLHF. Here the CDR3 DNA reads TGTGCCAGCAGCTCAAATACCGGGACAGGACAGGGATCACCCCTCCACTTT. The full variable domain, its missing parts supplied by reference TRBV5-5 and TRBJ1-6, is DAGVTQSPTHLIKTRGQQVTLRCSPISGHKSVSWYQQVLGQGPQFIFQYYEKEERGRGNFPDRFSARQFPNYSSELNVNALLLGDSALYLCASSSNTGTGQGSPLHFGNGTRLTVT.

The rearrangement joins TRBV7-3 to TRBJ2-6; tentatively, D is TRBD2 (5 bases). Trimming took 2 bases from V and 0 from J, leaving 14 bases between them. In germline, CDR1 is SGHTA, CDR2 FQGTGA. The length of the CDR3 is 18 residues. The CDR3 DNA sequence: TGTGCCAGCAGCTTATCTTCGGGGTTGCACTCTGGGGCCAACGTCCTGACTTTC. Residues: CASSLSSGLHSGANVLTF.

The V and J genes are TRBV5-4 and TRBJ1-3, with 7 bases fitting TRBD1. Germline CDR1 and CDR2: SGHNT and YYREEE (reference sequence). The CDR3 has 16 amino acids. Trimming cost V 0 bases and J 0 bases; bases outside gene matches: 3. Written as DNA, the CDR3 is TGTGCCAGCAGCTTGGAGTGGGACAGCTCTGGAAACACCATATATTTT. Translating it yields CASSLEWDSSGNTIYF.

This clone turned up a few times. V gene TRBV6-5 combines with J gene TRBJ1-2; D ambiguous. From germline, CDR1 is MNHEY and CDR2 SVGAGI. Trimming cost V 3 bases and J 0 bases, with 5 bases left between them. The CDR3 consists of 13 residues. CDR3 in DNA: TGTGCCAGCAGTTATACTACTAACTATGGCTACACCTTC. It yields the protein CASSYTTNYGYTF.

V gene TRBV5-8 combines with J gene TRBJ2-5; TRBD1 matches 8 bases. This CDR3 spans 15 amino acids. V gave up 3 bases and J gave up 1 base; unmatched junction bases: 5. Germline lookup yields CDR1 SGHTS and CDR2 YDEGEE. The CDR3 region is CASSSGTGVQETQYF. DNA of the CDR3: TGTGCCAGCAGCTCCGGGACAGGCGTCCAAGAGACCCAGTACTTC.

The V and J genes are TRBV27 and TRBJ1-2, with D possibly matching TRBD1 (6 bases). CDR3 length: 15 residues. Germline V lookup: CDR1 MNHEY, CDR2 SMNVEV (reference sequence). V lost 1 base, J lost 7 bases, and 16 bases lay in between. This CDR3 reads CASSLFGGPGSGYTF. CDR3 nucleotide sequence: TGTGCCAGCAGTTTATTCGGGGGGCCGGGGTCTGGCTACACCTTC.

J is TRBJ2-1 and V is TRBV5-1, with TRBD2 matching 8 bases. V gave up 0 bases and J gave up 9 bases; unmatched junction bases: 8. The CDR3 sequence is 15 residues long. Germline lookup yields CDR1 SGHRS and CDR2 YFSETQ. The CDR3 protein is CASSLEGGRPGEQFF. CDR3 nucleotide sequence: TGCGCCAGCAGCTTGGAAGGCGGGAGGCCGGGTGAGCAGTTCTTC.